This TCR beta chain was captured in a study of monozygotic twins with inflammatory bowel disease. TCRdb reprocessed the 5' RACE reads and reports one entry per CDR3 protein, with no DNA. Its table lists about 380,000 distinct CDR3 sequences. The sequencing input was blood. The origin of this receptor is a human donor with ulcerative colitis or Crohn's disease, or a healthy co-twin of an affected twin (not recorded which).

CDR3 region: CASSPSIEQYF. The V and J genes are TRBV7-9 and TRBJ2-7. Germline-derived CDR1 and CDR2 are SEHNR and FQNEAQ (reference sequence). The CDR3 is 11 residues long.